This TCR beta chain was captured by sequencing in a study of T-cell reconstitution after alpha-beta-depleted transplantation in children. Study conclusions and caveats: It was reported that alpha-beta T cells came from several hundred expanded graft clones (about two months after transplant). For some patients, TCRbeta diversity was high at day 60 because of recipient T cells and thymic progenitors that survived.

Preparation of the TCRbeta library used unique molecular identifiers. From the PCR reads, TCRdb called clonotypes with MiXCR, one entry per CDR3 protein. The table includes approximately 490,000 distinct CDR3 sequences, roughly a tenth detected once. The table lists this clonotype with many counts. Its antigen is currently unknown. This sequence was found in a child aged 2 to 10 with inherited bone marrow failure, due to receive a stem cell transplant. Sequencing was performed on PBMCs, taken before TCRalphabeta/CD19-depleted stem cell transplant.

CDR3 DNA: TGCGCCAGCAGCCAAGGGACAGGGTGGGGCTACACCTTC. The encoded protein is CASSQGTGWGYTF. This rearrangement joins TRBV4-3 to TRBJ1-2; 8 bases fit TRBD1. The CDR3 contains 13 residues. V lost 1 base to trimming and J lost 8 bases; unmatched junction nucleotides: 3. Looked up from germline, CDR1 is LGHNA and CDR2 is YSLEER.